Below, 6 T cell receptor beta chains from the same sample are listed, as sequenced in a study of human T cells and chemical hapten exposure. Indicated time point: patch test 2, 6 weeks after DPC sensitization. The treatment here: therapeutic diphenylcyclopropenone sensitization with weekly scalp DPC. From the RACE reads, TCRdb called clonotypes with MiXCR, one entry per CDR3 protein. Of some 79,000 distinct CDR3 sequences listed, less than 11% are singletons. Sequenced here: whole blood, sampled in connection with sensitization to the hapten diphenylcyclopropenone (DPC). The receptors originated from a woman aged 45-60 years with alopecia areata. Some clones in this sample may be carry-over from other donors' samples.

V and J are TRBV27 and TRBJ1-4, with 9 positions matching TRBD1. V dropped 2 bases and J dropped 8; count of bases not matched to a gene: 3. The CDR3 contains 14 residues. From germline, CDR1 is MNHEY and CDR2 SMNVEV (reference sequence). CDR3 nucleotides: TGTGCCAGCAGTTTAGTGGACAGGGGAGAAAAACTGTTTTTT. Protein sequence: CASSLVDRGEKLFF.

V usage is TRBV12-3 or TRBV12-4 and J usage is TRBJ1-1; D is undetermined. The CDR3 is 13 amino acids. The V end was cut by 3 bases, the J end by 1 base, with 6 bases between. CDR3 coding DNA: TGTGCCAGCAGTTTGATCTGGAACACTGAAGCTTTCTTT. It codes for CASSLIWNTEAFF.

This clonotype has at least ten counts. V and J are TRBV12-3 or TRBV12-4 and TRBJ2-7; 9 nucleotides match TRBD2. After removal of 5 bases from V and 10 bases from J, the junction contained 3 bases not matched to a gene. The CDR3 totals 11 residues. In DNA form, the CDR3 reads TGTGCCAGCAGTGCCGGGACTAGCCAGTACTTC. Its translation is CASSAGTSQYF.

The CDR3 is CASSLVGSGSTDTQYF. DNA for the CDR3: TGCGCCAGCAGCTTGGTGGGTAGCGGGAGCACAGATACGCAGTATTTT. V usage is TRBV5-1 and J usage is TRBJ2-3; 7 bases match TRBD2. Germline V gives CDR1 SGHRS, CDR2 YFSETQ. The CDR3 is 16 residues long. After removal of 0 bases from V and 0 bases from J, the junction contained 4 bases not matched to a gene.

This clonotype was observed at least ten times. The chain recombines TRBV13 with TRBJ2-3; a weak D match, TRBD2 (6 bases). The V gene lost 0 bases and the J gene lost 2 bases, with 9 bases spanning the gap. The V gene's germline CDR1 is PRHDT and CDR2 FYEKMQ (reference sequence). This CDR3 contains 15 residues. The CDR3: CASSLGQDYTDTQYF. As DNA, the CDR3 is TGTGCCAGCAGCTTAGGGCAGGACTACACAGATACGCAGTATTTT.

Turning to this clonotype: This may stem from a read error, because a much larger clone lies one nucleotide away. V usage is TRBV6-5 and J usage is TRBJ2-1, with D perhaps given as TRBD1 or TRBD2 (5 bases each). There are 16 residues in the CDR3. Per germline, CDR1 MNHEY and CDR2 SVGAGI. CDR3 region: CAGSYDGTPTYNEQFF. The CDR3 bases are TGTGCCGGCAGTTACGACGGGACCCCCACCTACAATGAGCAGTTCTTC.